This passage covers 5 T cell receptor beta chains from one sample sequenced in a study of patients and donors after allogeneic stem cell transplantation. TCRdb re-called the RT-PCR reads with MiXCR, one entry per CDR3 protein. The sample has approximately 160,000 distinct CDR3 sequences; roughly 30% are singletons. The sample was blood, either unsorted or a sorted T cell fraction (not recorded which). Source of these receptors: a human donor who was either an allogeneic HSCT recipient or a stem cell or donor lymphocyte infusion donor (not recorded which). It is not recorded whose cells these are; they may come from a transplant donor.

This rearrangement joins TRBV15 to TRBJ2-3, with D hard to call. Germline assignment: CDR1 LNHNV and CDR2 YYDKDF (reference sequence). V lost 1 base to trimming and J lost 0 bases, with 5 bases between them. This CDR3 is 14 amino acids long. The CDR3 DNA sequence: TGTGCCACCAGCAGAGTGGGGAGCACAGATACGCAGTATTTT. Translation: CATSRVGSTDTQYF.

This clonotype came up a few times. The rearrangement uses TRBV7-2 and TRBJ2-5; maybe TRBD1 (6 bases). The V gene lost 2 bases and the J gene lost 5 bases, with 15 bases spanning the gap. Germline V gives CDR1 SGHTA, CDR2 FQGNSA. The CDR3 runs to 15 residues. The CDR3 bases are TGTGCCAGCAGCTTACAGGACAGATGGGGGGAGACCCAGTACTTC. The encoded protein is CASSLQDRWGETQYF.

J is TRBJ2-7 and V is TRBV4-1; D is unresolved. Looked up from germline, CDR1 is MGHRA and CDR2 is YSYEKL. There are 16 residues in the CDR3. V lost 0 bases and J 0 bases, leaving 12 bases between the germline ends. This CDR3 reads CASSQDDSSSSYEQYF. In DNA, the CDR3 is TGCGCCAGCAGCCAAGATGATAGCTCCAGCTCCTACGAGCAGTACTTC.

The chain couples TRBV20-1 to TRBJ1-3; D remains ambiguous. V was pared by 3 bases and J by 0 bases, with 15 bases between. Germline V lookup: CDR1 DFQATT, CDR2 SNEGSKA (reference sequence). CDR3 length equals 16 residues. CDR3 amino acids: CSASSAHLPSGNTIYF. In DNA form, the CDR3 reads TGCAGTGCTAGTTCAGCGCACTTACCCTCTGGAAACACCATATATTTT.

The chain employs TRBV30 and TRBJ1-2; unclear D gene. The CDR3 runs to 13 residues. The V end lost 0 bases, the J end lost 8 bases, and 13 bases lay between the germline ends. Germline V CDR1 and CDR2: GTSNPN, SVGIG (reference sequence). CDR3 nucleotides: TGTGCCTGGAGTGTTAATGGACCCACGGGCTACACCTTC. This encodes CAWSVNGPTGYTF.